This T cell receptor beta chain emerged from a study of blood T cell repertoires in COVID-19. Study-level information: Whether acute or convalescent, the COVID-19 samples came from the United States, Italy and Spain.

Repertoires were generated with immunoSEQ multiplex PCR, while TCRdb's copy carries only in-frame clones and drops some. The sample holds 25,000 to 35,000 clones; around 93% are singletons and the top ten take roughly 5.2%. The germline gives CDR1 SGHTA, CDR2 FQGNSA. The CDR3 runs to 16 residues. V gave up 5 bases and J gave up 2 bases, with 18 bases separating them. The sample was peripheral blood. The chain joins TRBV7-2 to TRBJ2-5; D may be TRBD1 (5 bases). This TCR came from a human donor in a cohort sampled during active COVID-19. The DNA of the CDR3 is TGTGCCAGCAGCCCACGCCCCAGGGTCGGGCAAGAGACCCAGTACTTC. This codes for CASSPRPRVGQETQYF.